This T cell receptor (beta chain) appears in the sequencing data of a study of follicular helper T cells after annual influenza vaccination. Trimming pared 2 bases from V and 6 bases from J, leaving 14 bases between. Germline loops: CDR1 MDHEN, CDR2 SYDVKM. The CDR3 covers 15 residues. Data came from immunoSEQ multiplex PCR; TCRdb stores just in-frame clones and leaves some out. The sample includes 9,500 to 11,000 clones, roughly 80% of them seen just once. The material was CXCR5- memory CD4+ T cells sorted from blood, obtained 6 weeks after influenza vaccination. The V and J genes are TRBV28 and TRBJ1-5, with TRBD1 as a possible D gene (6 bases). The TCR was taken from an adult who received the influenza vaccine. In nucleotides, the CDR3 is TGTGCCAGCAGTTTAGGGGTGGGGGGCAGTCAGCCCCAGCATTTT. This gives the protein CASSLGVGGSQPQHF.